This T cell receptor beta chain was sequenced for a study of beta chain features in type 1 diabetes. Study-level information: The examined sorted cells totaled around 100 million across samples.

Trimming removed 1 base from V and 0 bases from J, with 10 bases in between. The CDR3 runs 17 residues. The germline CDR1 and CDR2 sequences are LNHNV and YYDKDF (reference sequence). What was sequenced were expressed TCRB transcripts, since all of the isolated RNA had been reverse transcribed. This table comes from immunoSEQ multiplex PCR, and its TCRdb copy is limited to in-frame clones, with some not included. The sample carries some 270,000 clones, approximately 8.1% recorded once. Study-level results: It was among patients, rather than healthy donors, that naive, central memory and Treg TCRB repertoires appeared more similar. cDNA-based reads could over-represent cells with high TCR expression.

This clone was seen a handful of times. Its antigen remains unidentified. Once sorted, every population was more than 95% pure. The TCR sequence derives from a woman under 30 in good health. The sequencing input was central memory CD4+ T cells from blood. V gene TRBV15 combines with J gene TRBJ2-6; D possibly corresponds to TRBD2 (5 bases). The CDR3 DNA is TGTGCCACCAGCAGAGGCTTCGGGAACTCTGGGGCCAACGTCCTGACTTTC. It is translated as CATSRGFGNSGANVLTF.